The 27 T cell receptor beta chains presented below share a single source sample, sequenced in a study of post-analysis software for immune sequencing data. Findings and caveats of the study: Relative to controls, patients had a few TRBV segments at higher frequency, with TRBV5-6, TRBV5-1 and TRBV20-1 among these.

Unique molecular identifiers were present in the TCR beta cDNA libraries. TCRdb re-called the PCR reads through MiXCR, storing one row per CDR3 protein. In the table there are approximately 160,000 distinct CDR3 sequences, approximately 28% of which are singletons. The antigens these receptors bind are not known. Sequencing input: blood. The receptors here all came from a girl aged 5 to 17 with multiple sclerosis.

The chain carries TRBV3-1 and TRBJ2-4; 8 nucleotides line up with TRBD2. Germline CDR1 is LGHDT and CDR2 is YNNKEL (reference sequence). With V trimmed by 1 base and J by 14 bases, 4 bases remained unmatched. The CDR3 contains 12 residues. The CDR3 bases are TGTGCCAGCAGCCAAGGTCAGACTAGCGAGTACTTC. The encoded protein is CASSQGQTSEYF.

V is TRBV11-2 and J is TRBJ2-1; 7 nucleotides match TRBD2. With V trimmed by 6 bases and J by 5 bases, 7 bases remained unmatched. Germline-derived CDR1 and CDR2 are SGHAT and FQNNGV. The CDR3 sequence is 14 residues long. The CDR3 DNA reads as TGTGCCAGCAGGCTAGTGGGAGGGAACAATGAGCAGTTCTTC. Protein product: CASRLVGGNNEQFF.

In this sample, this clonotype turned up a few times. This chain uses TRBV12-3 or TRBV12-4 with TRBJ2-3, with TRBD2 matching over 7 bases. The CDR3 loop spans 14 amino acids. Germline trimming cut 5 bases from V and 2 bases from J; bases unmatched to any gene: 4. The DNA of the CDR3 is TGTGCCAGCAGTGCCCGGGGGGTCACAGATACGCAGTATTTT. Translating gives CASSARGVTDTQYF.

Concerning this clonotype: This could be a read error, since a much larger clone is one nucleotide away. The CDR3 DNA is TGTGCCAGTTCAGACACGGGACTCTTTATTGAGCAGTTCTTC. Its translation is CASSDTGLFIEQFF. The chain joins TRBV19 to TRBJ2-1; maybe TRBD2 (6 bases). The V and J ends lost 8 bases and 9 bases respectively, with 20 bases between them. The CDR3 has 14 residues. Germline CDR1 and CDR2: LNHDA and SQIVND (reference sequence).

This clonotype has ten or more counts. The V gene is TRBV29-1, the J gene TRBJ1-2; D possibly corresponds to TRBD1 (5 bases). CDR1 is SQVTM and CDR2 is ANQGSEA in the germline V gene. There are 12 residues in the CDR3. V dropped 5 bases and J dropped 4 bases, with 11 bases sitting between them. The CDR3 loop is CSVIDSPYGYTF. The DNA for the CDR3 is TGCAGCGTTATTGACAGCCCCTATGGCTACACCTTC. The variable domain in full, with the rest retrieved from reference TRBV29-1 and TRBJ1-2, is SAVISQKPSRDICQRGTSLTIQCQVDSQVTMMFWYRQQPGQSLTLIATANQGSEATYESGFVIDKFPISRPNLTFSTLTVSNMSPEDSSIYLCSVIDSPYGYTFGSGTRLTVV.

This clonotype was counted ten times or more. V and J are TRBV5-1 and TRBJ2-6; D is ambiguous. Germline assignment: CDR1 SGHRS and CDR2 YFSETQ. Between the trimmed V and J ends, which lost 4 bases and 0 bases, there was a span of 8 bases. The CDR3 has 15 residues. The CDR3 loop reads CASSVRVSGANVLTF. CDR3 coding DNA: TGCGCCAGCAGCGTCCGGGTCTCTGGGGCCAACGTCCTGACTTTC.

The chain has TRBV20-1 and TRBJ1-1; 8 bases fit TRBD1. Germline CDR1 and CDR2: DFQATT and SNEGSKA (reference sequence). This CDR3 has 15 residues. The ends lost 1 base at V and 0 bases at J; junction bases unmatched: 4. This chain's CDR3 is CSARVDRGMNTEAFF. DNA of the CDR3: TGCAGTGCTAGAGTCGACAGGGGTATGAACACTGAAGCTTTCTTT.

As concerns this clonotype: Mismatch with germline at one junction end may stem from a read error. The chain joins TRBV12-3 or TRBV12-4 to TRBJ2-1, with 9 bases matching TRBD2. The CDR3 is made up of 14 amino acids. This CDR3 reads CTSSFSGSIDEQFF. The CDR3 DNA reads as TGTACCAGCAGTTTTAGCGGGAGTATCGATGAGCAGTTCTTC.

This clonotype occurred a few times. The junction does not match germline at one end; this may be a read error. The chain carries TRBV28 and TRBJ2-5, with unresolved D. The better agreement between TRBJ2-7 and the DNA end casts doubt on the J call. This CDR3 has 11 residues. CDR1 is MDHEN, CDR2 SYDVKM, per germline. CDR3 residues: CAGSPAYEQYF. CDR3 DNA sequence: TGTGCCGGCAGTCCCGCCTACGAGCAGTACTTC.

With regard to this clonotype: Just one base apart from a much larger clone, this may be a read error. This chain links TRBV29-1 with TRBJ1-5; D might be TRBD1 (5 bases). Germline V gene sequence: CDR1 SQVTM, CDR2 ANQGSEA. There are 12 residues in the CDR3. The germline V and J ends were trimmed by 7 bases and 9 bases, with 16 bases remaining between them. CDR3 sequence: CSGGDEGRPQHF. For the CDR3, the DNA is TGCAGCGGGGGAGACGAGGGACGGCCCCAGCATTTT. The variable domain in full, completed from reference TRBV29-1 and TRBJ1-5, reads SAVISQKPSRDICQRGTSLTIQCQVDSQVTMMFWYRQQPGQSLTLIATANQGSEATYESGFVIDKFPISRPNLTFSTLTVSNMSPEDSSIYLCSGGDEGRPQHFGDGTRLSIL.

In its sample, this clonotype was seen many times. The J gene is TRBJ1-2, the V gene TRBV4-1; perhaps TRBD1 as D (5 bases). The CDR3 is 18 residues long. CDR1 and CDR2 (germline): MGHRA, YSYEKL. With 0 bases removed from V and 1 base from J, the gap between germline ends came to 18 bases. This chain's CDR3 is CASSQERGGTQGNYGYTF. The CDR3 DNA reads as TGCGCCAGCAGCCAAGAGAGGGGAGGGACCCAGGGTAACTATGGCTACACCTTC.

The chain links TRBV12-3 or TRBV12-4 to TRBJ2-7; D gene unclear. There are 13 residues in the CDR3. V lost 3 bases and J 6 bases, leaving 12 bases between the germline ends. The DNA for the CDR3 is TGTGCCAGCAGTTTGTCTGGAGCCACCGAGCAGTACTTC. This translates into CASSLSGATEQYF.

This clonotype has at least ten counts. The chain carries TRBV4-1 and TRBJ2-7; D might be TRBD1 or TRBD2, each matching 5 bases. Trimming stripped 3 bases from V and 3 bases from J, with 12 bases between. CDR1 is MGHRA and CDR2 is YSYEKL in the germline V gene. CDR3 length: 14 residues. Here the CDR3 reads CASSHGDPYYEQYF. Written as DNA, the CDR3 is TGCGCCAGCAGCCATGGGGACCCCTACTACGAGCAGTACTTC.

The chain carries TRBV27 and TRBJ2-7, with D perhaps matching TRBD1 or TRBD2 (5 bases each). V was trimmed by 8 bases and J by 0 bases, leaving 20 bases between them. The CDR3 is 16 residues long. The germline V gene encodes CDR1 MNHEY and CDR2 SMNVEV (reference sequence). This CDR3 is CASSRGPAASSYEQYF. CDR3 nucleotide sequence: TGTGCCAGCTCCCGGGGCCCAGCGGCGAGCTCCTACGAGCAGTACTTC.

The rearrangement joins TRBV6-2 or TRBV6-3 to TRBJ1-2, with a possible D match to TRBD1 (6 bases). Germline lookup yields CDR1 MNHEY and CDR2 SVGEGT. V lost 6 bases to trimming and J lost 8 bases, with 16 bases between them. This CDR3 is 13 amino acids long. The CDR3 here is CASSYKDRKGYTF. CDR3 coding DNA: TGTGCCAGCAGCTATAAGGACAGAAAAGGCTACACCTTC.

This clonotype was counted only a few times. Since a much larger clone is just one base distant, this may be a read error. The chain couples TRBV7-9 to TRBJ2-7; no definite D call. Trimming left V 6 bases short and J 6 bases short, with 12 bases between. The CDR3 sequence is 12 residues long. The germline V gene encodes CDR1 SEHNR and CDR2 FQNEAQ (reference sequence). In DNA form, the CDR3 reads TGTGCCAGCAGGACAATTGTGGGCGAGCAGTACTTC. Amino acids: CASRTIVGEQYF.

This clonotype was observed once. The chain couples TRBV7-2 to TRBJ2-3; TRBD2 matches 13 bases. The CDR3 extends over 19 amino acids. CDR1 and CDR2 from the germline V gene are SGHTA and FQGNSA. V shed 4 bases, J shed 4 bases, and the junction held 14 bases outside the gene matches. The DNA for the CDR3 is TGTGCCAGCAGCTCCCGGACTAGCGGGGGCGTAGGACGCCCAGATACGCAGTATTTT. As protein: CASSSRTSGGVGRPDTQYF.

The V and J genes are TRBV27 and TRBJ2-5, with 9 bases identical to TRBD2. The germline gives CDR1 MNHEY, CDR2 SMNVEV (reference sequence). This CDR3 comprises 15 residues. The trim removed 4 bases at V and 11 bases at J, leaving 14 bases unmatched. The chain's CDR3 is CASSWASGIGDEQYF. In nucleotides, the CDR3 is TGTGCCAGCAGTTGGGCTAGCGGGATTGGCGATGAGCAGTACTTC.

This clonotype was picked up a small number of times. The chain joins TRBV20-1 to TRBJ1-5; 10 positions match TRBD1. CDR1 DFQATT and CDR2 SNEGSKA come from the germline V gene (reference sequence). This CDR3 is 14 amino acids long. The J segment lost 5 bases and the V segment lost 5 bases, leaving 6 bases of the junction unmatched. The CDR3 DNA follows: TGCAGTGCTCCCCAAGGGACAGGGGATCAGCCCCAGCATTTT. It encodes CSAPQGTGDQPQHF.

The V and J genes are TRBV14 and TRBJ2-5; D remains ambiguous. V was cut by 4 bases and J by 11 bases, with 14 bases left in between. Germline CDR1 reads SGHDN; CDR2 reads FVKESK. The CDR3 loop spans 12 amino acids. DNA of the CDR3: TGTGCCAGCAGCCTTCGACTCAATGAGCAGTACTTC. Amino acids: CASSLRLNEQYF.

This clonotype was observed a few times. The CDR3: CASSVEGTGTEAFF. DNA for the CDR3: TGTGCCAGCAGCGTAGAGGGGACTGGCACTGAAGCTTTCTTT. This sequence joins TRBV9 and TRBJ1-1; D is possibly TRBD1 (5 bases). In germline, CDR1 is SGDLS, CDR2 YYNGEE. V lost 0 bases and J lost 4, with 10 bases in between. This CDR3 is 14 amino acids long.

At least ten counts were recorded for this clonotype. The chain combines TRBV7-2 with TRBJ2-7; maybe TRBD1 (6 bases). The germline gives CDR1 SGHTA, CDR2 FQGNSA. The CDR3 has 12 residues. Deletions cut 8 bases from V and 3 bases from J, with 11 bases between. As DNA, the CDR3 is TGTGCCAGCGGGGGCAGGAGCTACGAGCAGTACTTC. Its protein product is CASGGRSYEQYF.

For the CDR3, the DNA is TGCGCCAGCAGCTTGGCCTCCGGGACTAGAACAGATACGCAGTATTTT. The encoded protein is CASSLASGTRTDTQYF. The rearrangement uses TRBV5-1 and TRBJ2-3; 8 bases agree with TRBD2. The J segment lost 3 bases and the V segment lost 0 bases, leaving 6 bases of the junction unmatched. Germline CDR1 SGHRS, CDR2 YFSETQ. The CDR3 length is 16 residues. Supplemented by reference TRBV5-1 and TRBJ2-3, the full variable domain reads KAGVTQTPRYLIKTRGQQVTLSCSPISGHRSVSWYQQTPGQGLQFLFEYFSETQRNKGNFPGRFSGRQFSNSRSEMNVSTLELGDSALYLCASSLASGTRTDTQYFGPGTRLTVL.

This chain connects TRBV6-5 to TRBJ2-2; unclear D gene. The CDR3 is made up of 18 amino acids. From germline, CDR1 is MNHEY and CDR2 SVGAGI. Trimming cost V 2 bases and J 0 bases, with 16 bases left between them. The CDR3 nucleotides read TGTGCCAGCAGTTACGTCGGGCTTAGTCAGGCGAACACCGGGGAGCTGTTTTTT. This gives the protein CASSYVGLSQANTGELFF.

The rearrangement joins TRBV12-3 or TRBV12-4 to TRBJ2-3; D is perhaps TRBD2 (5 bases). This CDR3 spans 14 amino acids. V was trimmed by 7 bases and J by 11 bases, leaving 22 bases between them. CDR3 residues: CASNEGLSTDVQYF. The CDR3 DNA reads as TGTGCCAGCAACGAGGGCCTAAGCACAGATGTGCAGTATTTT.

This clonotype has a handful of counts. A clone one base away is much larger, so this may be a read error. This rearrangement joins TRBV29-1 to TRBJ2-7, with 13 bases aligning to TRBD2. Germline CDR1 SQVTM, CDR2 ANQGSEA. CDR3 length equals 14 residues. V was clipped by 4 bases and J by 4 bases; unmatched bases: 4. CDR3 sequence: CSVGGLAGRYEQYF. The CDR3 region has the DNA TGCAGCGTTGGGGGACTAGCGGGGAGGTACGAGCAGTACTTC.

The J gene is TRBJ2-3, the V gene TRBV29-1; D possibly corresponds to TRBD2 (5 bases). The CDR3 covers 12 residues. Germline CDR1 reads SQVTM; CDR2 reads ANQGSEA. V lost 7 bases, J lost 5 bases, and 13 bases lay in between. The CDR3 coding sequence is TGCAGCGCCGATCCGAGGGAAGATACGCAGTATTTT. Residues: CSADPREDTQYF.